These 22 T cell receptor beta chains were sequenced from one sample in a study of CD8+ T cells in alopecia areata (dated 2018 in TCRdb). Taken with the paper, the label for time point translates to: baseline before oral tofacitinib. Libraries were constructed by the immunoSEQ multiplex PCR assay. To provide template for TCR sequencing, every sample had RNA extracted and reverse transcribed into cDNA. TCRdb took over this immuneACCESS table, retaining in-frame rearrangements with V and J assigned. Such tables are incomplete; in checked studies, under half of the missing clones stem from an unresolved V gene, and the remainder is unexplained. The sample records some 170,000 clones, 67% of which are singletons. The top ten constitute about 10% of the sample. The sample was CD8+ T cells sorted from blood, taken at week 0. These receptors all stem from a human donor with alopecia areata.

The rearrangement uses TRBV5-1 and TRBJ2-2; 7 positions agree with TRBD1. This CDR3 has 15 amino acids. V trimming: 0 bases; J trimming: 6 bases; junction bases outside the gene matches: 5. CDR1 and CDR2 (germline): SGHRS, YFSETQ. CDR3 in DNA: TGCGCCAGCAGCTTGGACAGGGGTAACGCCGGGGAGCTGTTTTTT. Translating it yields CASSLDRGNAGELFF.

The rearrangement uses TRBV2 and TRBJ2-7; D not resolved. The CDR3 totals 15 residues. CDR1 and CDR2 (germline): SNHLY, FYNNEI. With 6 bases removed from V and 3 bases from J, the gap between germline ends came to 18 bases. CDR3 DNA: TGTGCCAGCAGGCTGCCGATAGGGCCTCGCTACGAGCAGTACTTC. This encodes CASRLPIGPRYEQYF.

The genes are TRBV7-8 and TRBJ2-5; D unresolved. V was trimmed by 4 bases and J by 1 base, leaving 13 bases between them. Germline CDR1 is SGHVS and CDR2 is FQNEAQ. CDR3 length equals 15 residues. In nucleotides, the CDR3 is TGTGCCAGCAGCTGGGGTACCGGGTCCCAAGAGACCCAGTACTTC. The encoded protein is CASSWGTGSQETQYF.

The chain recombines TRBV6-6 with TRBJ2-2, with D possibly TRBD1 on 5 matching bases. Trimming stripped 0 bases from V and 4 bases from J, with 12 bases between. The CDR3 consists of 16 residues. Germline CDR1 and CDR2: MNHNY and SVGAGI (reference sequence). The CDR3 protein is CASSYSTSGLTGELFF. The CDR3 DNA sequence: TGTGCCAGCAGTTACTCGACTTCAGGGCTCACCGGGGAGCTGTTTTTT.

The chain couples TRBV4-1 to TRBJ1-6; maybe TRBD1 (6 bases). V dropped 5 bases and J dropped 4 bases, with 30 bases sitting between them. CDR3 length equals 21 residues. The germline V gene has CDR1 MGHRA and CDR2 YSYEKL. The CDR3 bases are TGCGCCAGCAGCTCCACGTCCGGGACAACAAACCCTTTAGCTTATAATTCACCCCTCCACTTT. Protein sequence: CASSSTSGTTNPLAYNSPLHF.

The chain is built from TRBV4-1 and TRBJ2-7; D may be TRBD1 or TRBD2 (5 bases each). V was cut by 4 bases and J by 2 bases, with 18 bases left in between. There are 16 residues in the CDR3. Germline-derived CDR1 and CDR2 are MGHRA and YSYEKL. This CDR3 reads CASSPYEGEGTYEQYF. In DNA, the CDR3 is TGCGCCAGCAGCCCCTACGAGGGAGAGGGGACCTACGAGCAGTACTTC.

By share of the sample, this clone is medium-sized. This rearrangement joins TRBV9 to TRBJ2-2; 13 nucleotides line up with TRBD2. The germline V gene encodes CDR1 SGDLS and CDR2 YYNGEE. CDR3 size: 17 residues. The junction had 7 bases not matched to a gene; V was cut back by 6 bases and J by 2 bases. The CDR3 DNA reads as TGTGCCAGCAAGAGGGGACTAGCGGGGATAAACACCGGGGAGCTGTTTTTT. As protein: CASKRGLAGINTGELFF.

DNA of the CDR3: TGTGCCAGCAGCGCCGACGGGTCCTACGAGCAGTACTTC. As protein: CASSADGSYEQYF. The rearrangement links TRBV7-2 to TRBJ2-7; D is ambiguous. The CDR3 is made up of 13 amino acids. The V gene lost 5 bases and the J gene lost 1 base, with 9 bases spanning the gap. The V gene's germline CDR1 is SGHTA and CDR2 FQGNSA.

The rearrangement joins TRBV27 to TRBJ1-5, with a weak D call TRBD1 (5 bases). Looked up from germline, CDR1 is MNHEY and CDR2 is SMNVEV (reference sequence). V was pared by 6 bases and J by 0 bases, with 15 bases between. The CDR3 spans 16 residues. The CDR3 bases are TGTGCCAGCAGGGTGCGAGGGGTAAATAGCAATCAGCCCCAGCATTTT. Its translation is CASRVRGVNSNQPQHF.

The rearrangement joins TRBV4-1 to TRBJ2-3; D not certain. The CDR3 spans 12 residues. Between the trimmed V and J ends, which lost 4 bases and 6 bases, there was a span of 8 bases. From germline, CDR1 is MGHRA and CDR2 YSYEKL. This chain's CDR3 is CASSRGGDTQYF. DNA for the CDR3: TGCGCCAGCAGCCGAGGTGGGGATACGCAGTATTTT.

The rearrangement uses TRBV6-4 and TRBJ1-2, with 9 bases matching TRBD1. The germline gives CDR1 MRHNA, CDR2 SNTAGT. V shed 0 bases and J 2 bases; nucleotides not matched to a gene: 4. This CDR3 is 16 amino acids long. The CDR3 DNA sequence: TGTGCCAGCAGTGACTCACAGGGGGCGAAAAACTATGGCTACACCTTC. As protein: CASSDSQGAKNYGYTF.

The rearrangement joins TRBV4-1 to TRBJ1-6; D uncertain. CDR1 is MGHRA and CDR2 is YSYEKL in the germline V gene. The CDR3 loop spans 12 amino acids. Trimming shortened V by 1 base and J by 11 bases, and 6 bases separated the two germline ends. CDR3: CASSQGAAPLHF. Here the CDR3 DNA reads TGCGCCAGCAGCCAAGGGGCGGCACCCCTCCACTTT.

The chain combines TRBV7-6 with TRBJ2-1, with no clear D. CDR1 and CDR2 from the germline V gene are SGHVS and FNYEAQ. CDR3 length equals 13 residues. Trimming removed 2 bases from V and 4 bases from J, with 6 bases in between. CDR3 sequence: CASSLTEYNEQFF. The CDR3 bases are TGTGCCAGCAGCTTAACCGAATACAATGAGCAGTTCTTC.

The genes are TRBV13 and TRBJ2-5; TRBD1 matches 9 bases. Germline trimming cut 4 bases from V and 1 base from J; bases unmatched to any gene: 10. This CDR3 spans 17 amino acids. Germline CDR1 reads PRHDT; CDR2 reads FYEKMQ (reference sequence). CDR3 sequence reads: CASSSRTGDQAQETQYF. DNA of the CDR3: TGTGCCAGCAGCTCTAGGACAGGGGATCAAGCCCAAGAGACCCAGTACTTC.

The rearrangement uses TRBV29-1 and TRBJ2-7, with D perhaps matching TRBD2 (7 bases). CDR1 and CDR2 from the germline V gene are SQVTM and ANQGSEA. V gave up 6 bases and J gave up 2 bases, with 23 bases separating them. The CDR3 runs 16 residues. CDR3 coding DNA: TGCAGCGTCCGCGCCCGCGGGCGGGGGCCACCCTACGAGCAGTACTTC. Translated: CSVRARGRGPPYEQYF.

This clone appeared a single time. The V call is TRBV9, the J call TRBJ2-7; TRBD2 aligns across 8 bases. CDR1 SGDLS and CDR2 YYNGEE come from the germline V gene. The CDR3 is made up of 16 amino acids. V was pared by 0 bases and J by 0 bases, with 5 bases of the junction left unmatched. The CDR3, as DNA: TGTGCCAGCAGCGTAGGAGCGGGGGCCAACTCCTACGAGCAGTACTTC. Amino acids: CASSVGAGANSYEQYF.

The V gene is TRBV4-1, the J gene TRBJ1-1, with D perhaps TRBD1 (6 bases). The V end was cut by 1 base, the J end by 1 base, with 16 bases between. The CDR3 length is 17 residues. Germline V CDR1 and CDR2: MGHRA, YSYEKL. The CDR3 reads CASSQVVDRPSNTEAFF. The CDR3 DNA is TGCGCCAGCAGCCAAGTGGTTGACAGGCCATCGAACACTGAAGCTTTCTTT.

The CDR3 loop reads CASSQIRRRDRAYNEQFF. DNA of the CDR3: TGTGCCAGCAGCCAAATACGAAGGAGGGACAGGGCCTACAATGAGCAGTTCTTC. The chain carries TRBV14 and TRBJ2-1; TRBD1 matches at 9 bases. V was pared by 2 bases and J by 2 bases, with 10 bases of the junction left unmatched. Germline V CDR1 and CDR2: SGHDN, FVKESK. The CDR3 is 18 residues long. The whole variable domain, remainder taken from reference TRBV14 and TRBJ2-1, is EAGVTQFPSHSVIEKGQTVTLRCDPISGHDNLYWYRRVMGKEIKFLLHFVKESKQDESGMPNNRFLAERTGGTYSTLKVQPAELEDSGVYFCASSQIRRRDRAYNEQFFGPGTRLTVL.

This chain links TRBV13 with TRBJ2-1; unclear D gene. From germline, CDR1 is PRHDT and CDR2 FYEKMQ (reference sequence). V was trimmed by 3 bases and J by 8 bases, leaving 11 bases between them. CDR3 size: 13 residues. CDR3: CASSLGRRDEQFF. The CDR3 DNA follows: TGTGCCAGCAGCTTGGGTAGAAGGGATGAGCAGTTCTTC.

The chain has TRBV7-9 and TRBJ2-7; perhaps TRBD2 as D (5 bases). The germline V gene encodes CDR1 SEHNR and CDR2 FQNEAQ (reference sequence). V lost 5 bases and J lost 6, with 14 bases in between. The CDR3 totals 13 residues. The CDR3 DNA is TGTGCCAGCAGCCGAGGGCCTGCCCGCGAGCAGTACTTC. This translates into CASSRGPAREQYF.

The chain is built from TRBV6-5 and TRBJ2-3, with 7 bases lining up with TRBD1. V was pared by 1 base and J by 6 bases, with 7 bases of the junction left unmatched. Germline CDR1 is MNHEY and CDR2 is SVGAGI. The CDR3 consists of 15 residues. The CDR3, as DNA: TGTGCCAGCAGTTACTATCAAGGGGGCGGGGATACGCAGTATTTT. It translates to CASSYYQGGGDTQYF.

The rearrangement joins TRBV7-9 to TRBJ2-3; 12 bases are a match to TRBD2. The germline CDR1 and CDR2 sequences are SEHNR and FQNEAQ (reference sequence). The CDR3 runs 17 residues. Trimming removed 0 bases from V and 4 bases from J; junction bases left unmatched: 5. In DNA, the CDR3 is TGTGCCAGCAGCTTAGCTCGTCTAGCGGGGGGGCCAGATACGCAGTATTTT. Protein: CASSLARLAGGPDTQYF.